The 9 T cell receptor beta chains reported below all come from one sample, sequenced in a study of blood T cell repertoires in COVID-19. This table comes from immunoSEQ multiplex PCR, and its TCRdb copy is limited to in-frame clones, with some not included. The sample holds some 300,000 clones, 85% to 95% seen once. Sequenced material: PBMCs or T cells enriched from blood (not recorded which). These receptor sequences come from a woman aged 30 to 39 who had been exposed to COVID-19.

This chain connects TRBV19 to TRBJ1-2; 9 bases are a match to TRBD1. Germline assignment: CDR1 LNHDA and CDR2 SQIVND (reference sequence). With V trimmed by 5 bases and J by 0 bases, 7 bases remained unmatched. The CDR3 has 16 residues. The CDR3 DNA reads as TGTGCCAGTAGTGCTCTCAGGACAGGGGCTAACTATGGCTACACCTTC. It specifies CASSALRTGANYGYTF.

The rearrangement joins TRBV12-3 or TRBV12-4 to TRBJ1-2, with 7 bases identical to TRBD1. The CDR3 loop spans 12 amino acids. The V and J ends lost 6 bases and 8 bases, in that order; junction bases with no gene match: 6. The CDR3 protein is CASSPYRGGYTF. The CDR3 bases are TGTGCCAGCAGCCCCTACAGGGGCGGCTACACCTTC.

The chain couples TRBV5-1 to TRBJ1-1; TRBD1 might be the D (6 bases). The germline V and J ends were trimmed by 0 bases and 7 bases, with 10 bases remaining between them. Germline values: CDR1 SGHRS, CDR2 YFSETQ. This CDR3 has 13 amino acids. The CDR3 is CASSLGMDSEAFF. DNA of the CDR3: TGCGCCAGCAGCTTGGGTATGGACAGTGAAGCTTTCTTT. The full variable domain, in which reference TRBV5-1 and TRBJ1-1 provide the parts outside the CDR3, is KAGVTQTPRYLIKTRGQQVTLSCSPISGHRSVSWYQQTPGQGLQFLFEYFSETQRNKGNFPGRFSGRQFSNSRSEMNVSTLELGDSALYLCASSLGMDSEAFFGQGTRLTVV.

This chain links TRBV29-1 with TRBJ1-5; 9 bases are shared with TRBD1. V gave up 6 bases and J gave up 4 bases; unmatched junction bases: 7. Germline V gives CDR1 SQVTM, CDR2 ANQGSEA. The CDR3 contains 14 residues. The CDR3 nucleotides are TGCAGCGTCATTACCGGGACAGGGAATCAGCCCCAGCATTTT. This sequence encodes CSVITGTGNQPQHF.

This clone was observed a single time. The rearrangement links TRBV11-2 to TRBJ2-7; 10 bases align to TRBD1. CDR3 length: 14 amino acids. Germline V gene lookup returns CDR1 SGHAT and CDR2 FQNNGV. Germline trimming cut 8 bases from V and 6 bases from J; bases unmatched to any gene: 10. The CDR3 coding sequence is TGTGCCAGCGGACAGGGGGTGGGTTTTGGCGAGCAGTACTTC. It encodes CASGQGVGFGEQYF.

The CDR3 sequence: CASSLEALGATFF. CDR3 bases: TGTGCCAGCTCACTAGAGGCCCTAGGGGCAACGTTTTTT. This sequence joins TRBV18 and TRBJ1-4; a possible D gene is TRBD1 (5 bases). The CDR3 runs to 13 residues. Deletions cut 4 bases from V and 16 bases from J, with 19 bases between. Germline V CDR1 and CDR2: KGHSH, LQKENI.

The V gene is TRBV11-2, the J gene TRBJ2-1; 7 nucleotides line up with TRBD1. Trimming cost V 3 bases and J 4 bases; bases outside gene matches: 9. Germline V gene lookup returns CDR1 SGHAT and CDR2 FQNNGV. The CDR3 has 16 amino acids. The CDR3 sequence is CASSFAPRDRYNEQFF. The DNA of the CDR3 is TGTGCCAGCAGCTTCGCTCCACGGGACAGATACAATGAGCAGTTCTTC. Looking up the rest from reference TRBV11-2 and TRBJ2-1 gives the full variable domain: EAGVAQSPRYKIIEKRQSVAFWCNPISGHATLYWYQQILGQGPKLLIQFQNNGVVDDSQLPKDRFSAERLKGVDSTLKIQPAKLEDSAVYLCASSFAPRDRYNEQFFGPGTRLTVL.

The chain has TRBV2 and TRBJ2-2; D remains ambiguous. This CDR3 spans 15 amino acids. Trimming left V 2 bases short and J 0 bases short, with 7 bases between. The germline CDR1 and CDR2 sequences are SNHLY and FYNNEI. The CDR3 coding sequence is TGTGCCAGCAGTGAATTATTATCGAACACCGGGGAGCTGTTTTTT. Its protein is CASSELLSNTGELFF.

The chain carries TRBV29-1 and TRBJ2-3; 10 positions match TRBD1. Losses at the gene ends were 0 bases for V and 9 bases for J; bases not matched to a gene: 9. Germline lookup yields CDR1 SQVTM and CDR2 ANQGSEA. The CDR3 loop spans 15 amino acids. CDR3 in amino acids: CSVEDSPSDRGTQYF. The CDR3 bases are TGCAGCGTTGAAGATTCCCCCTCGGACAGGGGGACGCAGTATTTT.